The 9 T cell receptor beta chains given below trace back to one sample, sequenced in a study of read filtering for tumor transcriptome and immune sequencing. From around 440 ng of RNA, a library with molecular barcoded alpha/delta and beta/gamma adaptors was made. TCRdb redid the calling of the reads with MiXCR, one entry per CDR3 protein. The data hold 90,000 or so distinct CDR3 sequences, with 20% to 25% observed a single time. The sequenced material came from a population of CD138-negative cells sorted from bone marrow. These receptors came from a donor at least 40 years old with multiple myeloma.

This clonotype ranks as medium-sized. V is TRBV4-1 and J is TRBJ2-1, with TRBD1 identical over 7 bases. J lost 7 bases, V lost 4 bases, and 1 base had no gene match. Germline loops: CDR1 MGHRA, CDR2 YSYEKL. The CDR3 spans 12 residues. In DNA form, the CDR3 reads TGCGCCAGCAGCCCGACAGGGAATGAGCAGTTCTTC. Translation: CASSPTGNEQFF.

Note on this clonotype: Possible read error: a much larger clone is one base away. The chain recombines TRBV2 with TRBJ2-3; either TRBD1 or TRBD2 may supply D (6 bases each). Per the germline V gene, CDR1 is SNHLY and CDR2 is FYNNEI. The CDR3 covers 14 residues. CDR3 sequence (DNA): TGTGCCAGCAATCTTTACGGGGGCTCAGATACGCAGTTTTTT. Translated: CASNLYGGSDTQFF.

The table lists this clonotype with many counts. The chain uses TRBV5-1 and TRBJ1-4; D perhaps matches TRBD1 (6 bases). The V and J ends lost 4 bases and 5 bases respectively, with 9 bases between them. CDR1 and CDR2 (germline): SGHRS, YFSETQ. CDR3 length: 13 amino acids. The CDR3, as DNA: TGCGCCAGCAGCCCCGGACAGAATGAAAAACTGTTTTTT. This encodes CASSPGQNEKLFF. Complete variable domain (other parts from reference TRBV5-1 and TRBJ1-4): KAGVTQTPRYLIKTRGQQVTLSCSPISGHRSVSWYQQTPGQGLQFLFEYFSETQRNKGNFPGRFSGRQFSNSRSEMNVSTLELGDSALYLCASSPGQNEKLFFGSGTQLSVL.

This clonotype was detected many times. The rearrangement uses TRBV6-5 and TRBJ1-5, with 9 bases lining up with TRBD1. The CDR3 spans 13 residues. Germline V gene lookup returns CDR1 MNHEY and CDR2 SVGAGI. With V trimmed by 5 bases and J by 7 bases, 3 bases remained unmatched. Here the CDR3 reads CASSTGGGQPQHF. In DNA, the CDR3 is TGTGCCAGCAGTACAGGGGGCGGCCAGCCCCAGCATTTT.

For this clonotype: Sequence at one end of the junction differs from germline and may be a read error. The chain employs TRBV29-1 and TRBJ1-2; possibly TRBD1 for D (5 bases). The germline CDR1 and CDR2 sequences are SQVTM and ANQGSEA. This CDR3 contains 13 residues. The CDR3 nucleotides read TGCAGCGTTGGAGACAGCCCCATCTATGGCTACGCCTTC. Translating gives CSVGDSPIYGYAF. Full variable domain (outside the CDR3, taken from reference TRBV29-1 and TRBJ1-2): SAVISQKPSRDICQRGTSLTIQCQVDSQVTMMFWYRQQPGQSLTLIATANQGSEATYESGFVIDKFPISRPNLTFSTLTVSNMSPEDSSIYLCSVGDSPIYGYAFGSGTRLTVV.

This clonotype was recorded many times. The chain links TRBV19 to TRBJ1-4; D unclear. Per germline, CDR1 LNHDA and CDR2 SQIVND (reference sequence). Trimming cost V 6 bases and J 8 bases, with 19 bases left between them. The CDR3 is 15 amino acids. In nucleotides, the CDR3 is TGTGCCAGTAGCATCGGTGGCGCCCCAAGAGAAAAACTGTTTTTT. It encodes CASSIGGAPREKLFF.

Of note for this clonotype: A much larger clonotype is one base distant, so this may be a read error. This CDR3 is missing its conserved last phenylalanine or tryptophan, likely due to a read error. CDR3 region: CASRGRETQYI. The DNA of the CDR3 is TGTGCCAGCCGGGGACGCGAGACCCAGTACATC. The V gene is TRBV6-6, the J gene TRBJ2-5; D is tentatively TRBD1 or TRBD2 (5 bases each). Germline CDR1 reads MNHNY; CDR2 reads SVGAGI (reference sequence). V lost 8 bases, J lost 5 bases, and 9 bases lay in between. The CDR3 is made up of 11 amino acids.

This clonotype was recorded many times. The chain links TRBV7-9 to TRBJ1-1; TRBD1 is a possible D gene (6 bases). Germline-derived CDR1 and CDR2 are SEHNR and FQNEAQ (reference sequence). There are 15 residues in the CDR3. V lost 1 base to trimming and J lost 1 base, with 10 bases between them. CDR3 sequence: CASSLVGQPNTEAFF. CDR3 nucleotide sequence: TGTGCCAGCAGCTTAGTTGGACAGCCGAACACTGAAGCTTTCTTT.

This clonotype came up a few times. The chain combines TRBV7-6 with TRBJ2-1; a weak D match, TRBD2 (5 bases). The germline V and J ends were trimmed by 5 bases and 5 bases, with 16 bases remaining between them. The germline CDR1 and CDR2 sequences are SGHVS and FNYEAQ. There are 15 residues in the CDR3. The CDR3 loop reads CASSRVPAENNEQFF. The CDR3 coding sequence is TGTGCCAGCAGCCGAGTCCCAGCGGAGAACAATGAGCAGTTCTTC.